This T cell receptor (beta chain) was profiled in a study of shared clonotypes between healthy human individuals. Study-wide points: Richness estimates generally favored naive over memory subsets. An expected dependence of interdonor clonotype sharing on sequencing depth was noted. At large depth, rarefaction still showed sorted-subset sequencing to be incomplete.

Note on this clone: Its antigen is unknown.

A CD45RA+ naive subset and a CD45RA-negative memory subset were split from CD4+ cells. Measured with immunoSEQ multiplex PCR; TCRdb has only the in-frame clones, and not every one. The sample contains over 950,000 clones, about 80% of which appear only once. The origin of this receptor is a man aged 18 to 35 in good health. Some clones in this sample may be carry-over from other donors' samples. Sequencing was performed on memory CD4+ T cells from PBMCs. Subset meaning: CD45RA-negative fraction.

The CDR3 region is CASSLRTDSEQYF. The CDR3 DNA reads as TGTGCCAGCAGTTTACGGACGGATAGCGAGCAGTACTTC. This chain connects TRBV28 to TRBJ2-7, with unresolved D. Germline assignment: CDR1 MDHEN and CDR2 SYDVKM. Trimming stripped 2 bases from V and 6 bases from J, with 11 bases between. The CDR3 is 13 amino acids.